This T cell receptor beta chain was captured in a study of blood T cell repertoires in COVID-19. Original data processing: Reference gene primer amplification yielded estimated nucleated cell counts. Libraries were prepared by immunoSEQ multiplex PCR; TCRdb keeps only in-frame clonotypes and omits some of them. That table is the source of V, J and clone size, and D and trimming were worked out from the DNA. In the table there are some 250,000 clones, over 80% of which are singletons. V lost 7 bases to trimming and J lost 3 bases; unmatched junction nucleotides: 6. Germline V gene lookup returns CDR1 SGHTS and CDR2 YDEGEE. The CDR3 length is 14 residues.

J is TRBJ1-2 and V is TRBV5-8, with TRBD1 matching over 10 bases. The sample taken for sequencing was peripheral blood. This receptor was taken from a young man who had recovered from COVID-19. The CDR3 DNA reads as TGTGCCAGCCGCCGACAGGGGGCTTACTATGGCTACACCTTC. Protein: CASRRQGAYYGYTF.